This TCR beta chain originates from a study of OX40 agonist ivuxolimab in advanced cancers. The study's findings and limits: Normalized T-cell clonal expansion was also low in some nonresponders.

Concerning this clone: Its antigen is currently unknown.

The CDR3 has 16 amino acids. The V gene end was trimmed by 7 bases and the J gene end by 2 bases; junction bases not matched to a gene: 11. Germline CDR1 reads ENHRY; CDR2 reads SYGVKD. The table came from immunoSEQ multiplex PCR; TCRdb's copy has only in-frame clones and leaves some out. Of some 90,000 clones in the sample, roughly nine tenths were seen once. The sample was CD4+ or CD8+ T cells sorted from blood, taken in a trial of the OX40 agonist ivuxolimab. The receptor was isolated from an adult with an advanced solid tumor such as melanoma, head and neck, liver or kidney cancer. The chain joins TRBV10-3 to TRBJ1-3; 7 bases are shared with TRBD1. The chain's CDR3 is CAINMDRPDAGNTIYF. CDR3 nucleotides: TGTGCCATCAACATGGACAGGCCGGACGCTGGAAACACCATATATTTT.